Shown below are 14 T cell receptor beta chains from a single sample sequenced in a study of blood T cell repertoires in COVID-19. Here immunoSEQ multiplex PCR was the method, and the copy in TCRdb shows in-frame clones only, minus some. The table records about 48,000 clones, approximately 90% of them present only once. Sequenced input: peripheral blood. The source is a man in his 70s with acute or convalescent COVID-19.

CDR3 nucleotide sequence: TGTGCCAGCAGCTCCTATGGCAATGAGCAGTTCTTC. The encoded protein is CASSSYGNEQFF. The V gene is TRBV7-8, the J gene TRBJ2-1; no reliable D call. In germline, CDR1 is SGHVS, CDR2 FQNEAQ. V was trimmed by 4 bases and J by 6 bases, leaving 7 bases between them. This CDR3 contains 12 residues.

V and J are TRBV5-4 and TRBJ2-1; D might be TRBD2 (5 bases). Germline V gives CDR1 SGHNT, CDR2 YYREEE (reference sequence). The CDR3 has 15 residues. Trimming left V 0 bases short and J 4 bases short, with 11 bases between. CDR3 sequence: CASSLDSSRYNEQFF. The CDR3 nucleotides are TGTGCCAGCAGCTTGGACTCTAGCCGATACAATGAGCAGTTCTTC.

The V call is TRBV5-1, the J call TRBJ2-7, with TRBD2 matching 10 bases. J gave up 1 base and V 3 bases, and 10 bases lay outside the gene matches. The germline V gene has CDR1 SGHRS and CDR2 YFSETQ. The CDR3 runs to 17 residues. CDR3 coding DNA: TGCGCCAGCAGCTACAATATCCGAGCGGGGGGGTCCTACGAGCAGTACTTC. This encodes CASSYNIRAGGSYEQYF.

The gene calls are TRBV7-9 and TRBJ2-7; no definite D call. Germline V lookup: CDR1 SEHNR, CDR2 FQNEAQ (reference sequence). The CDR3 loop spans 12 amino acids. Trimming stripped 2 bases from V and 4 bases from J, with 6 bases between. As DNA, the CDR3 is TGTGCCAGCAGCTTAACTCTTTACGAGCAGTACTTC. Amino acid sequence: CASSLTLYEQYF.

In nucleotides, the CDR3 is TGTGCCAGCAGTCCAGGACTAGCGGGGAGACCACAAGAGACCCAGTACTTC. Protein sequence: CASSPGLAGRPQETQYF. The V call is TRBV6-6, the J call TRBJ2-5; 12 positions match TRBD2. Germline lookup yields CDR1 MNHNY and CDR2 SVGAGI (reference sequence). This CDR3 region has 17 residues. J lost 2 bases, V lost 5 bases, and 9 bases had no gene match.

Here the CDR3 reads CAWSVHSNQPQHF. CDR3 DNA sequence: TGTGCCTGGAGTGTACATAGCAATCAGCCCCAGCATTTT. This chain joins TRBV30 and TRBJ1-5; D call uncertain. Germline CDR1 is GTSNPN and CDR2 is SVGIG (reference sequence). V was trimmed by 0 bases and J by 0 bases, leaving 3 bases between them. This CDR3 spans 13 amino acids. Based on the CDR3 plus reference TRBV30 and TRBJ1-5, the full variable domain is SQTIHQWPATLVQPVGSPLSLECTVEGTSNPNLYWYRQAAGRGLQLLFYSVGIGQISSEVPQNLSASRPQDRQFILSSKKLLLSDSGFYLCAWSVHSNQPQHFGDGTRLSIL.

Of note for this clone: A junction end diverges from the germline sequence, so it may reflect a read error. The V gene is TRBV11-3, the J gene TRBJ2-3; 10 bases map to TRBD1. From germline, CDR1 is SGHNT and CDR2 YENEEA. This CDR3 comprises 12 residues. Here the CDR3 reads CASSTLGQGVNF. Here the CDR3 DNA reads TGTGCCAGCAGTACACTAGGACAGGGGGTGAATTTT.

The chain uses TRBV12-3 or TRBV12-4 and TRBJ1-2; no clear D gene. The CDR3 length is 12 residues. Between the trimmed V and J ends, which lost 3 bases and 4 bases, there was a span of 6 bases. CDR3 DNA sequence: TGTGCCAGCAGTTTCGGTTTCTATGGCTACACCTTC. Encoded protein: CASSFGFYGYTF.

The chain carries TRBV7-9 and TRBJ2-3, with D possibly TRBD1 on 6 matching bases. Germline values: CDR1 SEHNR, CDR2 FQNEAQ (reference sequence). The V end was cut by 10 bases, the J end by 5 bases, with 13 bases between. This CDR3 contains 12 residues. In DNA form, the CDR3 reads TGTGCCACCGGACAGAACCGAGATACGCAGTATTTT. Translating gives CATGQNRDTQYF.

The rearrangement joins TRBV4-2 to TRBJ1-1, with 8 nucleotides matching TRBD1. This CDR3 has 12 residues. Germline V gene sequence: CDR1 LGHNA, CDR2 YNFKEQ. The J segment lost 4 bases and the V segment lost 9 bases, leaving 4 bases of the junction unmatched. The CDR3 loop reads CASTGQGTEAFF. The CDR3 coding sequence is TGTGCCAGTACCGGACAGGGCACTGAAGCTTTCTTT.

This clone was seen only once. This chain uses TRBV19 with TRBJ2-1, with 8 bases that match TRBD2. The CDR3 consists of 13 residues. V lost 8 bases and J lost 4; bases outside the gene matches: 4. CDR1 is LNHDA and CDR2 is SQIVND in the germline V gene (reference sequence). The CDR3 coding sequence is TGTGCCAGTGTCGGGGGGGGTTACAATGAGCAGTTCTTC. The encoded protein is CASVGGGYNEQFF.

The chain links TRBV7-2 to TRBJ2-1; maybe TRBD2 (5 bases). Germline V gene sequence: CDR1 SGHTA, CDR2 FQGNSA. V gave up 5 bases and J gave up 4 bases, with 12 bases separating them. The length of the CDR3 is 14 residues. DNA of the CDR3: TGTGCCAGCAGCCGTACCCGGGGATACAATGAGCAGTTCTTC. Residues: CASSRTRGYNEQFF.

The CDR3: CASRVRDSTYNEQFF. The CDR3 nucleotides read TGTGCCAGCAGGGTCCGGGACAGCACCTACAATGAGCAGTTCTTC. The gene calls are TRBV28 and TRBJ2-1; 7 nucleotides line up with TRBD1. Germline V gives CDR1 MDHEN, CDR2 SYDVKM. This CDR3 is built from 15 residues. The V gene end was trimmed by 6 bases and the J gene end by 2 bases; junction bases not matched to a gene: 7.

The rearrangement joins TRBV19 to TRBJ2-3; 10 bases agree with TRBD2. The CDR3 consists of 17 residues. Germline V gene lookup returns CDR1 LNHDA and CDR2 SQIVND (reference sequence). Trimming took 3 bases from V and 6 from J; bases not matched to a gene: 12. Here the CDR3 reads CASSIASGGTKGDTQYF. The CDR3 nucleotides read TGTGCCAGTAGTATCGCTAGCGGGGGAACCAAAGGGGATACGCAGTATTTT.